Following are 27 T cell receptor beta chains from one sample sequenced in a study of blood T cell repertoires in COVID-19. The table came from immunoSEQ multiplex PCR; TCRdb's copy has only in-frame clones and leaves some out. Among 200,000 to 250,000 clones listed, roughly 91% were seen once. The sequencing input was PBMCs or T cells enriched from blood (not recorded which). The receptors stem from a man aged 25 to 45 in a cohort exposed to, infected with or recovered from COVID-19 (not recorded which).

This chain links TRBV28 with TRBJ1-4; D unclear. V lost 8 bases and J 3 bases, leaving 34 bases between the germline ends. Germline values: CDR1 MDHEN, CDR2 SYDVKM. The CDR3 has 21 amino acids. The CDR3 nucleotides read TGTGCCAGCGGACCTCTGGTGGGGTACGGACTTCATACCTCTGCTAATGAAAAACTGTTTTTT. Amino acid sequence: CASGPLVGYGLHTSANEKLFF.

Written as DNA, the CDR3 is TGTGCCACCACGAAGGGGGATCGGGACACCGGGGAGCTGTTTTTT. Its translation is CATTKGDRDTGELFF. The J gene is TRBJ2-2, the V gene TRBV24-1, with D maybe TRBD1 (6 bases). CDR3 length: 15 amino acids. In germline, CDR1 is KGHDR, CDR2 SFDVKD. V lost 8 bases, J lost 3 bases, and 15 bases lay in between.

V gene TRBV5-4 combines with J gene TRBJ2-3; D perhaps matches TRBD2 (6 bases). V shed 2 bases and J shed 4 bases, with 17 bases lying between them. The germline CDR1 and CDR2 sequences are SGHNT and YYREEE (reference sequence). The CDR3 spans 16 residues. This CDR3 reads CASSFPGRAGSDTQYF. In DNA, the CDR3 is TGTGCCAGCAGCTTCCCCGGCAGGGCGGGATCAGATACGCAGTATTTT.

The chain recombines TRBV7-2 with TRBJ1-2; TRBD1 aligns across 9 bases. V dropped 5 bases and J dropped 6; count of bases not matched to a gene: 13. This CDR3 is 16 amino acids long. The germline CDR1 and CDR2 sequences are SGHTA and FQGNSA. CDR3 DNA sequence: TGTGCCAGCAGCCGGGGGCCCCCGGGACAGGGAGATGGCTACACCTTC. It yields the protein CASSRGPPGQGDGYTF.

This clone appeared a few times. The chain uses TRBV24-1 and TRBJ1-1; no definite D call. Per germline, CDR1 KGHDR and CDR2 SFDVKD. Trimming took off 9 bases at V and 4 bases at J, with 17 bases between the two ends. The CDR3 length is 14 residues. DNA for the CDR3: TGTGCCACCGCCTCGAGGGTAGGATCCACTGAAGCTTTCTTT. It codes for CATASRVGSTEAFF.

This chain links TRBV5-1 with TRBJ2-3, with D perhaps TRBD2 (6 bases). The CDR3 spans 16 residues. Germline CDR1 SGHRS, CDR2 YFSETQ. Trimming removed 0 bases at V and 0 bases at J, with 11 bases between. CDR3 bases: TGCGCCAGCAGCTTGGGCGGGGTTTATAGCACAGATACGCAGTATTTT. Translating it yields CASSLGGVYSTDTQYF.

The CDR3 sequence is CASNTLAGAYNEQFF. In nucleotides, the CDR3 is TGTGCCAGCAACACTCTAGCGGGAGCCTACAATGAGCAGTTCTTC. V and J are TRBV27 and TRBJ2-1; 10 bases agree with TRBD2. Per germline, CDR1 MNHEY and CDR2 SMNVEV (reference sequence). This CDR3 has 15 amino acids. The junction had 5 bases not matched to a gene; V was cut back by 7 bases and J by 2 bases.

V usage is TRBV5-4 and J usage is TRBJ1-1; 9 bases fit TRBD1. The germline CDR1 and CDR2 sequences are SGHNT and YYREEE (reference sequence). V lost 4 bases to trimming and J lost 0 bases; unmatched junction nucleotides: 4. The CDR3 runs 15 residues. CDR3 protein: CASSRGQGMNTEAFF. CDR3 coding DNA: TGTGCCAGCAGCAGGGGACAGGGAATGAACACTGAAGCTTTCTTT.

In nucleotides, the CDR3 is TGTGCCAGCAGCTTAATTCTTGGGACTTTAGCCTACGAGCAGTACTTC. Translation: CASSLILGTLAYEQYF. This rearrangement joins TRBV7-9 to TRBJ2-7; possibly TRBD2 for D (6 bases). The CDR3 sequence is 16 residues long. Germline CDR1 SEHNR, CDR2 FQNEAQ (reference sequence). Trimming shortened V by 2 bases and J by 2 bases, and 16 bases separated the two germline ends.

J is TRBJ1-2 and V is TRBV7-9; maybe TRBD1 (5 bases). The germline V gene encodes CDR1 SEHNR and CDR2 FQNEAQ (reference sequence). Deletions cut 1 base from V and 7 bases from J, with 13 bases between. This CDR3 contains 14 residues. CDR3 nucleotide sequence: TGTGCCAGCAGCTTAGGCCAGGGAAAGGGTGGCTACACCTTC. Translating it yields CASSLGQGKGGYTF.

The chain uses TRBV12-5 and TRBJ2-2, with 9 bases identical to TRBD2. This CDR3 spans 16 amino acids. Germline-derived CDR1 and CDR2 are LGHNT and FRNRAP. The V segment lost 1 base and the J segment 5 bases; nucleotides outside the gene matches: 5. CDR3 DNA: TGTGCTAGTGGTTTGGCTTTAGCGGGAGTTACCGGGGAGCTGTTTTTT. As protein: CASGLALAGVTGELFF. The variable domain in full, with the rest retrieved from reference TRBV12-5 and TRBJ2-2, is DARVTQTPRHKVTEMGQEVTMRCQPILGHNTVFWYRQTMMQGLELLAYFRNRAPLDDSGMPKDRFSAEMPDATLATLKIQPSEPRDSAVYFCASGLALAGVTGELFFGEGSRLTVL.

The table lists this clone with a count of one. V gene TRBV5-1 combines with J gene TRBJ1-4; a weak D match, TRBD1 (5 bases). V lost 2 bases, J lost 7 bases, and 9 bases lay in between. The V gene's germline CDR1 is SGHRS and CDR2 YFSETQ. This CDR3 region has 13 residues. DNA of the CDR3: TGCGCCAGCAGCTTTCAGGGAAGTGAAAAACTGTTTTTT. Amino acids: CASSFQGSEKLFF.

The J gene is TRBJ2-7, the V gene TRBV29-1; tentatively, D is TRBD2 (5 bases). The CDR3 runs to 13 residues. V lost 3 bases and J lost 3, with 12 bases in between. Germline CDR1 SQVTM, CDR2 ANQGSEA. The CDR3 sequence: CSVEEAPFYEQYF. CDR3 bases: TGCAGCGTTGAGGAGGCCCCTTTCTACGAGCAGTACTTC.

This clone was observed a few times. The rearrangement uses TRBV5-3 and TRBJ1-2, with D possibly matching TRBD1 (6 bases). TRBV5-3 belongs to the ORF category, with a function that is uncertain. Deletions cut 4 bases from V and 0 bases from J, with 16 bases between. This CDR3 spans 16 amino acids. CDR3 bases: TGTGCCAGAAGCGTATCGATTCGGACAGCTAACTATGGCTACACCTTC. It encodes CARSVSIRTANYGYTF.

This chain connects TRBV4-2 to TRBJ2-6, with D uncertain. CDR3 length equals 15 residues. The V gene lost 0 bases and the J gene lost 0 bases, with 3 bases spanning the gap. The V gene's germline CDR1 is LGHNA and CDR2 YNFKEQ. DNA of the CDR3: TGTGCCAGCAGCCAAGACAGCTCTGGGGCCAACGTCCTGACTTTC. This sequence encodes CASSQDSSGANVLTF.

The chain couples TRBV4-3 to TRBJ1-2; D ambiguous. The germline CDR1 and CDR2 sequences are LGHNA and YSLEER. The CDR3 sequence is 15 residues long. Trimming removed 1 base at V and 3 bases at J, with 12 bases between. The CDR3 DNA reads as TGCGCCAGCAGCCAAGGACGCGGGAATTACTATGGCTACACCTTC. This encodes CASSQGRGNYYGYTF.

The V gene is TRBV29-1, the J gene TRBJ1-2, with 11 bases fitting TRBD1. The CDR3 has 15 amino acids. Germline V gene sequence: CDR1 SQVTM, CDR2 ANQGSEA. After removal of 6 bases from V and 2 bases from J, the junction contained 8 bases not matched to a gene. This CDR3 is CSVAGTGGWNYGYTF. The CDR3 DNA is TGCAGCGTCGCCGGGACAGGGGGTTGGAACTATGGCTACACCTTC.

The rearrangement links TRBV7-9 to TRBJ2-7; TRBD1 matches at 7 bases. V shed 4 bases and J 3 bases; nucleotides not matched to a gene: 6. The V gene's germline CDR1 is SEHNR and CDR2 FQNEAQ (reference sequence). There are 14 residues in the CDR3. The CDR3 region is CASSSRDSIYEQYF. CDR3 in DNA: TGTGCCAGCAGCTCCCGGGACAGCATCTACGAGCAGTACTTC.

The chain couples TRBV30 to TRBJ1-6, with 10 bases identical to TRBD1. Trimming took 7 bases from V and 7 from J; bases not matched to a gene: 10. Germline V lookup: CDR1 GTSNPN, CDR2 SVGIG (reference sequence). The CDR3 runs 15 residues. Written as DNA, the CDR3 is TGTGCCTTCTCCATACCGGGACAGGGGAATTCACCCCTCCACTTT. Protein sequence: CAFSIPGQGNSPLHF.

The chain carries TRBV9 and TRBJ1-1; D not certain. Germline V gives CDR1 SGDLS, CDR2 YYNGEE. Trimming stripped 4 bases from V and 0 bases from J, with 7 bases between. CDR3 length: 13 amino acids. CDR3 coding DNA: TGTGCCAGCAGCCCGCGGATGAACACTGAAGCTTTCTTT. This sequence encodes CASSPRMNTEAFF.

The chain has TRBV5-4 and TRBJ2-7; no clear D gene. The CDR3 covers 13 residues. Germline-derived CDR1 and CDR2 are SGHNT and YYREEE (reference sequence). Trimming removed 8 bases at V and 0 bases at J, with 12 bases between. The CDR3 protein is CASRDASSYEQYF. The CDR3 DNA reads TGTGCCAGTAGAGATGCGAGCTCCTACGAGCAGTACTTC.

This chain uses TRBV2 with TRBJ2-7, with 10 bases that match TRBD2. Germline V gene data show CDR1 as SNHLY and CDR2 as FYNNEI. This CDR3 is built from 14 residues. J gave up 1 base and V 7 bases, and 4 bases lay outside the gene matches. CDR3 sequence (DNA): TGTGCCAGCACTTCTAGCGGGAGTTCCTACGAGCAGTACTTC. It is translated as CASTSSGSSYEQYF.

V usage is TRBV10-3 and J usage is TRBJ1-2, with D perhaps TRBD1 (6 bases). The V and J ends lost 6 bases and 6 bases respectively, with 14 bases between them. This CDR3 contains 13 residues. Germline CDR1 and CDR2: ENHRY and SYGVKD. In DNA form, the CDR3 reads TGTGCCATCAGCCTACAGGGACCAAATGGCTACACCTTC. Amino acids: CAISLQGPNGYTF.

The chain recombines TRBV28 with TRBJ2-5; 7 bases match TRBD2. The V and J ends lost 6 bases and 4 bases, in that order; junction bases with no gene match: 11. Germline V lookup: CDR1 MDHEN, CDR2 SYDVKM. CDR3 length: 15 amino acids. The CDR3 region has the DNA TGTGCCAGCAGCCCCGGGGACGGGGGGAGAGAGACCCAGTACTTC. The encoded protein is CASSPGDGGRETQYF. The full variable domain, completed using reference TRBV28 and TRBJ2-5, is DVKVTQSSRYLVKRTGEKVFLECVQDMDHENMFWYRQDPGLGLRLIYFSYDVKMKEKGDIPEGYSVSREKKERFSLILESASTNQTSMYLCASSPGDGGRETQYFGPGTRLLVL.

This clone has a single count. The CDR3 DNA is TGTGCCAGCAGCGTAGGGGGGGTAGGAACAAACACCATATATTTT. This encodes CASSVGGVGTNTIYF. V gene TRBV9 combines with J gene TRBJ1-3; D is perhaps TRBD1 (5 bases). Germline CDR1 SGDLS, CDR2 YYNGEE. This CDR3 has 15 residues. The germline V and J ends were trimmed by 0 bases and 6 bases, with 13 bases remaining between them. Based on the CDR3 plus reference TRBV9 and TRBJ1-3, the full variable domain is DSGVTQTPKHLITATGQRVTLRCSPRSGDLSVYWYQQSLDQGLQFLIQYYNGEERAKGNILERFSAQQFPDLHSELNLSSLELGDSALYFCASSVGGVGTNTIYFGEGSWLTVV.

This sequence joins TRBV7-8 and TRBJ2-5, with D unclear. With 2 bases removed from V and 5 bases from J, the gap between germline ends came to 6 bases. The CDR3 contains 12 residues. CDR1 and CDR2 from the germline V gene are SGHVS and FQNEAQ. CDR3 nucleotide sequence: TGTGCCAGCAGCTTACTAAGTGAGACCCAGTACTTC. Protein: CASSLLSETQYF.

The V gene is TRBV3-1 (or the pseudogene TRBV3-2), the J gene TRBJ2-2; TRBD2 matches at 10 bases. J lost 16 bases, V lost 4 bases, and 18 bases had no gene match. The germline gives CDR1 LGHDT, CDR2 YNNKEL (reference sequence). The length of the CDR3 is 16 residues. The CDR3 DNA reads TGTGCCAGCAGCCTCCGACATTCTCCGGGGAGCGGGGGGGAGTTTTTT. Protein: CASSLRHSPGSGGEFF.